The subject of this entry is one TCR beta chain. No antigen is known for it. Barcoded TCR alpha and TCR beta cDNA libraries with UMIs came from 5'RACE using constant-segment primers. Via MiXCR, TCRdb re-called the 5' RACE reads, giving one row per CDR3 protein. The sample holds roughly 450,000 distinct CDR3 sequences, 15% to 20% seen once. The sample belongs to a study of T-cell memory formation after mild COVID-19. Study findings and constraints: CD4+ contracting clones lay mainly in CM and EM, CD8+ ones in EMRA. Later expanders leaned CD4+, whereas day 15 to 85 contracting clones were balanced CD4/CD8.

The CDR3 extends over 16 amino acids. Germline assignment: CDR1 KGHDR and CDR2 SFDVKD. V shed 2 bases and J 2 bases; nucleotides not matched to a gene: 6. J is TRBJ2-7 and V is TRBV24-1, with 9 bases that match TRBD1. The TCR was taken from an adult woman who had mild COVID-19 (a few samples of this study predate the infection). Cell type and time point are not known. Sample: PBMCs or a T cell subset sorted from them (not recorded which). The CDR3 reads CATSDSPGQGPYEQYF. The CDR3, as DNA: TGTGCCACCAGTGATTCCCCGGGACAGGGACCCTACGAGCAGTACTTC.